These T cell receptor beta chains were read from a single sample in a study of T cells after yellow fever vaccination. TCRdb processed the 5' RACE reads anew with MiXCR; each CDR3 protein has one entry. This table has approximately 250,000 distinct CDR3 sequences, around 6.7% appearing once. This material consisted of CD4+ T cells sorted from PBMCs, taken on the day of the yellow fever booster vaccination. These TCRs come from a man aged 25 to 45 who received the YFV17D yellow fever vaccine. Each CDR3 is given with its conserved first and last residue. The D gene is left open where the match is weak. The size of a clone is reported for some rows only, either as once, few or many, or as a class for expanded clones.

v_call: TRBV12-3/TRBV12-4
j_call: TRBJ1-5
d_call: NA
clone_size: few
cdr3_nt: TGTGCCAGCAGTGAGGACGACATTAGCAATCAGCCCCAGCATTTT
cdr3_aa: CASSEDDISNQPQHF

v_call: TRBV10-3
j_call: TRBJ2-3
d_call: TRBD2
clone_size: few
cdr3_nt: TGTGCCATCAGTGGAAATTGGGAGGGAGATACGCAGTATTTT
cdr3_aa: CAISGNWEGDTQYF

v_call: TRBV5-6
j_call: TRBJ2-7
d_call: TRBD2
clone_size: few
cdr3_nt: TGTGCCAGCAGCCAGGGACTAGCCCACGAGCAGTACTTC
cdr3_aa: CASSQGLAHEQYF

v_call: TRBV18
j_call: TRBJ2-7
d_call: TRBD1
clone_size: few
cdr3_nt: TGTGCCAGCTCACCATGGGGACAGAACGACGACGAGCAGTACTTC
cdr3_aa: CASSPWGQNDDEQYF

v_call: TRBV12-3/TRBV12-4
j_call: TRBJ2-5
d_call: TRBD2
clone_size: few
cdr3_nt: TGTGCCAGCAAACTAGCGGGAGGGCCCAGGGAGACCCAGTACTTC
cdr3_aa: CASKLAGGPRETQYF

v_call: TRBV6-5
j_call: TRBJ2-7
d_call: NA
clone_size: many
cdr3_nt: TGTGCCAGCGTTGACAGAGTAAATTCCTACGAGCAGTACTTC
cdr3_aa: CASVDRVNSYEQYF

v_call: TRBV5-4
j_call: TRBJ2-4
d_call: NA
clone_size: NA
cdr3_nt: TGTGCCAGCAGCAGAGACAGCGGAAACATTCAGTACTTC
cdr3_aa: CASSRDSGNIQYF

v_call: TRBV7-3
j_call: TRBJ2-1
d_call: TRBD2
clone_size: NA
cdr3_nt: TGTGCCAGCAGCTTAAGAGGCGTGACTAGCGGTCTCTCCTACAATGAGCAGTTCTTC
cdr3_aa: CASSLRGVTSGLSYNEQFF

v_call: TRBV19
j_call: TRBJ2-2
d_call: NA
clone_size: NA
cdr3_nt: TGTGCCAGTAGTATAAGGAGGTTTACCGGGGAGCTGTTTTTT
cdr3_aa: CASSIRRFTGELFF

v_call: TRBV4-2
j_call: TRBJ2-6
d_call: TRBD1
clone_size: few
cdr3_nt: TGTGCCAGCAGCCCCTTACAGGGGGGTGGCTCTGGGGCCAACGTCCTGACTTTC
cdr3_aa: CASSPLQGGGSGANVLTF

v_call: TRBV12-3/TRBV12-4
j_call: TRBJ2-7
d_call: TRBD2
clone_size: many
cdr3_nt: TGTGCCAGCAGGTCTCTAGCGGGGGACTCCTACGAGCAGTACTTC
cdr3_aa: CASRSLAGDSYEQYF

v_call: TRBV7-2
j_call: TRBJ2-7
d_call: NA
clone_size: few
cdr3_nt: TGTGCCACCATGGGGGACAACTCCTACGAGCAGTACTTC
cdr3_aa: CATMGDNSYEQYF

v_call: TRBV18
j_call: TRBJ1-2
d_call: NA
clone_size: NA
cdr3_nt: TGTGCCAGCTCATTCGGGACGGGGGAAGGCTACACCTTC
cdr3_aa: CASSFGTGEGYTF

v_call: TRBV7-2
j_call: TRBJ2-5
d_call: NA
clone_size: NA
cdr3_nt: TGTGCCAGCACGGCTCAGGGGACCCAGTACTTC
cdr3_aa: CASTAQGTQYF

v_call: TRBV20-1
j_call: TRBJ2-3
d_call: TRBD2
clone_size: NA
cdr3_nt: TGCAGTGCTACAGAGCGGGAGGGGGGCACAGATACGCAGTATTTT
cdr3_aa: CSATEREGGTDTQYF

v_call: TRBV7-9
j_call: TRBJ2-2
d_call: TRBD2
clone_size: NA
cdr3_nt: TGTGCCAGCAGCCTACTAGCGGGAGACCGCGGGGAGCTGTTTTTT
cdr3_aa: CASSLLAGDRGELFF

v_call: TRBV5-1
j_call: TRBJ2-7
d_call: TRBD2
clone_size: NA
cdr3_nt: TGCGCCAGCAGCTTGTCCGGGAGGGAGCAGTACTTC
cdr3_aa: CASSLSGREQYF

v_call: TRBV20-1
j_call: TRBJ2-3
d_call: TRBD2
clone_size: NA
cdr3_nt: TGCAGTGCGCTAGCGGCTGCCGAGGGAGATACGCAGTATTTT
cdr3_aa: CSALAAAEGDTQYF

v_call: TRBV7-2
j_call: TRBJ1-2
d_call: NA
clone_size: few
cdr3_nt: TGTGCCAGCAGCCGAGGGGGGGTTAACCCATATGGCTACACCTTC
cdr3_aa: CASSRGGVNPYGYTF

v_call: TRBV5-1
j_call: TRBJ2-7
d_call: NA
clone_size: many
cdr3_nt: TGCGCCAGCACCGGAGGCTACGAGCAGTACTTC
cdr3_aa: CASTGGYEQYF

v_call: TRBV6-6
j_call: TRBJ2-1
d_call: NA
clone_size: few
cdr3_nt: TGTGCCACGGCCCCACGGGCCTACAATGAGCAGTTCTTC
cdr3_aa: CATAPRAYNEQFF

v_call: TRBV10-3
j_call: TRBJ2-7
d_call: NA
clone_size: many
cdr3_nt: TGTGCCATCAGTGAGGGGGGACTGAACCGCGTTTACGAGCAGTACTTC
cdr3_aa: CAISEGGLNRVYEQYF

v_call: TRBV29-1
j_call: TRBJ2-1
d_call: TRBD1
clone_size: many
cdr3_nt: TGCAGCGGTAGACAGGGGCAGTTAGTTAATGAGCAGTTCTTC
cdr3_aa: CSGRQGQLVNEQFF

v_call: TRBV7-6
j_call: TRBJ2-7
d_call: TRBD2
clone_size: many
cdr3_nt: TGTGCCAGCAGCTTATTCACAAGGGGACTAGCGGGAGGGGCCTCCATTCACGAGCAGTACTTC
cdr3_aa: CASSLFTRGLAGGASIHEQYF

v_call: TRBV6-6
j_call: TRBJ2-4
d_call: NA
clone_size: NA
cdr3_nt: TGTGCCAGCAGTCCTGGGGGAGAAAACATTCAGTACTTC
cdr3_aa: CASSPGGENIQYF

v_call: TRBV18
j_call: TRBJ2-1
d_call: TRBD1
clone_size: few
cdr3_nt: TGTGCCAGCTCACCACTAACAGGGGAGAATGAGCAGTTCTTC
cdr3_aa: CASSPLTGENEQFF

v_call: TRBV6-1
j_call: TRBJ2-2
d_call: NA
clone_size: few
cdr3_nt: TGTGCCAGCAGTACCTACAGAGGAGGACGGACCGGGGAGCTGTTTTTT
cdr3_aa: CASSTYRGGRTGELFF